These 25 T cell receptor beta chains were all obtained from the same sample, sequenced in a study of Graves' ophthalmopathy and Graves' hyperthyroidism. TCR beta CDR3 regions were amplified from RNA transcripts. HTBI primers were used in a first-round RT-PCR, which preceded a second-round multiplex PCR. TCRdb redid the calling of the multiplex PCR reads with MiXCR, one entry per CDR3 protein. The sample consists of some 750,000 distinct CDR3 sequences, around 40% of them appearing once. The specimen sequenced was peripheral blood. Receptor source: an adult man with Graves' ophthalmopathy.

This clonotype was recorded at least ten times. The chain is built from TRBV7-8 and TRBJ1-2; perhaps TRBD1 as D (5 bases). V lost 1 base to trimming and J lost 4 bases, with 16 bases between them. The CDR3 is made up of 16 amino acids. Germline V gene sequence: CDR1 SGHVS, CDR2 FQNEAQ. The CDR3 reads CASSLDGGTGGYGYTF. The DNA for the CDR3 is TGTGCCAGCAGCTTAGATGGGGGGACGGGAGGCTATGGCTACACCTTC.

This clonotype has a handful of counts. The rearrangement links TRBV2 to TRBJ1-6; no clear D gene. The CDR3 has 13 residues. Trimming took off 7 bases at V and 8 bases at J, with 12 bases between the two ends. Per the germline V gene, CDR1 is SNHLY and CDR2 is FYNNEI. The CDR3 DNA reads as TGTGCCAGCAAGGCCGGGCCGTATTCACCCCTCCACTTT. It codes for CASKAGPYSPLHF.

The chain couples TRBV29-1 to TRBJ1-4; weak D call: TRBD1 (5 bases). The V end lost 2 bases, the J end lost 7 bases, and 32 bases lay between the germline ends. The CDR3 covers 20 residues. The germline gives CDR1 SQVTM, CDR2 ANQGSEA. The CDR3 here is CSVESPGRQESYVRSEKLFF. DNA of the CDR3: TGCAGCGTTGAATCCCCAGGGCGTCAGGAATCCTACGTAAGGAGTGAAAAACTGTTTTTT.

V gene TRBV25-1 combines with J gene TRBJ2-2; tentative D call: TRBD2 (6 bases). Germline-derived CDR1 and CDR2 are MGHDK and SYGVNS. The CDR3 length is 15 residues. The V gene lost 5 bases and the J gene lost 0 bases, with 10 bases spanning the gap. The CDR3 nucleotides read TGTGCCAGCAGTTCAGCGGGTACGAACACCGGGGAGCTGTTTTTT. Translating it yields CASSSAGTNTGELFF.

This clonotype was counted a few times. The chain is built from TRBV19 and TRBJ2-2; 10 bases are shared with TRBD1. This CDR3 comprises 14 residues. The germline V gene has CDR1 LNHDA and CDR2 SQIVND (reference sequence). V lost 6 bases to trimming and J lost 5 bases; unmatched junction nucleotides: 3. The CDR3 coding sequence is TGTGCCAGTAGGACAGGGGGCAGAACCGGGGAGCTGTTTTTT. Protein sequence: CASRTGGRTGELFF.

V gene TRBV10-3 combines with J gene TRBJ1-2; 8 nucleotides agree with TRBD1. The CDR3 sequence is 14 residues long. After removal of 6 bases from V and 2 bases from J, the junction contained 5 bases not matched to a gene. CDR1 ENHRY and CDR2 SYGVKD come from the germline V gene. CDR3 protein: CAIRGQGTNYGYTF. CDR3 nucleotides: TGTGCCATCAGAGGACAGGGCACGAACTATGGCTACACCTTC.

The rearrangement joins TRBV29-1 to TRBJ2-7; 10 nucleotides match TRBD1. CDR3 size: 14 residues. Germline CDR1 SQVTM, CDR2 ANQGSEA. Trimming at V came to 7 bases and at J to 3 bases, leaving 9 bases not matched to a gene. This chain's CDR3 is CSAADRGDGYEQYF. The CDR3, as DNA: TGCAGCGCCGCGGACAGGGGGGATGGCTACGAGCAGTACTTC.

This chain links TRBV7-4 with TRBJ1-5, with D possibly being TRBD1 (6 bases). Germline CDR1 and CDR2: SGHVT and SQSDAQ. There are 14 residues in the CDR3. V shed 5 bases and J shed 4 bases, with 12 bases lying between them. CDR3 in amino acids: CASSARDTNQPQHF. For the CDR3, the DNA is TGTGCCAGCAGCGCCCGGGACACTAATCAGCCCCAGCATTTT.

The chain combines TRBV20-1 with TRBJ1-6; the match to TRBD1 covers 7 bases. Germline CDR1 reads DFQATT; CDR2 reads SNEGSKA (reference sequence). J lost 8 bases, V lost 6 bases, and 19 bases had no gene match. The CDR3 is made up of 17 amino acids. The DNA for the CDR3 is TGCAGTGCCCCCTATCAATCGACAGGGATAGGTTATTCACCCCTCCACTTT. Protein product: CSAPYQSTGIGYSPLHF.

This clonotype has at least ten counts. The chain links TRBV7-9 to TRBJ1-2, with D perhaps matching TRBD1 (5 bases). The V gene's germline CDR1 is SEHNR and CDR2 FQNEAQ (reference sequence). This CDR3 region has 14 residues. Trimming took 2 bases from V and 4 from J, leaving 11 bases between them. Here the CDR3 reads CASSLREQVYGYTF. The CDR3 DNA sequence: TGTGCCAGCAGCTTACGAGAACAGGTCTATGGCTACACCTTC.

This sequence joins TRBV4-3 and TRBJ2-5, with unresolved D. This CDR3 is built from 13 residues. The ends were cut back, 2 bases at V and 4 bases at J, with 8 bases in the middle. Germline V gene data show CDR1 as LGHNA and CDR2 as YSLEER. The CDR3 nucleotides read TGCGCCAGCAGCCAAATTAGGTCAGAGACCCAGTACTTC. As protein: CASSQIRSETQYF.

With respect to this clonotype: A much bigger clone sits one base away, suggesting this may be a read error. The rearrangement uses TRBV7-9 and TRBJ2-6, with 8 bases fitting TRBD1. The CDR3 is 16 residues long. Germline V gene lookup returns CDR1 SEHNR and CDR2 FQNEAQ (reference sequence). CDR3 bases: TGTGCCAGCAGCACGCCAGGGGGCGCTGGGGCCAACGTCCCGACTTTC. Its protein is CASSTPGGAGANVPTF.

This clonotype was detected many times. The J gene is TRBJ2-2, the V gene TRBV29-1; TRBD1 matches at 7 bases. Per the germline V gene, CDR1 is SQVTM and CDR2 is ANQGSEA. V was clipped by 6 bases and J by 6 bases; unmatched bases: 10. The CDR3 is 14 residues long. The CDR3 reads CSVRQGVWAGELFF. The CDR3 nucleotides read TGCAGCGTGAGACAGGGAGTATGGGCCGGGGAGCTGTTTTTT.

The chain uses TRBV7-9 and TRBJ2-7; a possible D gene is TRBD1 (5 bases). V lost 3 bases and J lost 0, with 15 bases in between. Germline-derived CDR1 and CDR2 are SEHNR and FQNEAQ (reference sequence). The CDR3 totals 16 residues. The CDR3 is CASSLGHGGGSYEQYF. Written as DNA, the CDR3 is TGTGCCAGCAGCTTGGGGCATGGCGGCGGCTCCTACGAGCAGTACTTC.

There are a few counts of this clonotype. V gene TRBV7-9 combines with J gene TRBJ2-7, with 8 bases aligning to TRBD1. The CDR3 runs to 14 residues. J was trimmed by 2 bases and V by 5 bases; bases with no gene match: 5. Germline CDR1 is SEHNR and CDR2 is FQNEAQ (reference sequence). Here the CDR3 reads CASSQDREPYEQYF. The CDR3 bases are TGTGCCAGCAGCCAGGACAGGGAGCCCTACGAGCAGTACTTC.

This clonotype has ten or more counts. The CDR3 bases are TGCGCCAGCAGTGAGGGACAGCAAGAGACCCAGTACTTC. It encodes CASSEGQQETQYF. The chain employs TRBV10-1 and TRBJ2-5; D perhaps matches TRBD1 (6 bases). The CDR3 sequence is 13 residues long. The germline CDR1 and CDR2 sequences are WNHNN and SYGVQD (reference sequence). The V and J ends lost 2 bases and 2 bases respectively, with 6 bases between them.

The CDR3 DNA sequence: TGTGCCAGCAGGGCTTGGGGGAGCGAAGAGACCCAGTACTTC. Translated, it gives CASRAWGSEETQYF. The chain carries TRBV7-9 and TRBJ2-5; D might be TRBD1 or TRBD2, each matching 5 bases. Germline loops: CDR1 SEHNR, CDR2 FQNEAQ (reference sequence). The CDR3 has 14 amino acids. Trimming took 6 bases from V and 3 from J, leaving 14 bases between them.

The chain recombines TRBV7-3 with TRBJ2-7, with 7 bases identical to TRBD2. The tail of the sequence fits TRBJ2-5 better, so the J call may be wrong. Germline CDR1 is SGHTA and CDR2 is FQGTGA. The CDR3 runs to 16 residues. CDR3 nucleotides: TGTGCCAGCAGTGCTACAGCGGGACCTCTCCAAGAGACCCAGTACTTC. It specifies CASSATAGPLQETQYF.

The V call is TRBV2, the J call TRBJ1-6; TRBD1 is a possible D gene (6 bases). This CDR3 region has 12 residues. Trimming shortened V by 5 bases and J by 17 bases, and 16 bases separated the two germline ends. In germline, CDR1 is SNHLY, CDR2 FYNNEI. The CDR3 DNA reads as TGTGCCAGCAGTTCGTACAGGGCGTCTTTCCACTTT. Its translation: CASSSYRASFHF.

The table lists this clonotype with a count of one. A read error may be the cause here, since a much bigger clone is one base away. J is TRBJ2-5 and V is TRBV29-1; D is uncertain. V lost 3 bases and J lost 10, with 12 bases in between. Germline assignment: CDR1 SQVTM and CDR2 ANQGSEA. This CDR3 has 11 residues. The CDR3 DNA sequence: TGCAGCGTTGACGTCGCGAAGATCCAGTACTTC. Translating it yields CSVDVAKIQYF.

The rearrangement links TRBV20-1 to TRBJ2-7; D is ambiguous. V lost 2 bases, J lost 2 bases, and 10 bases lay in between. This CDR3 region has 13 residues. Germline CDR1 is DFQATT and CDR2 is SNEGSKA (reference sequence). The DNA for the CDR3 is TGCAGTGCTAGACCGGCGCAGACCTACGAGCAGTACTTC. This translates into CSARPAQTYEQYF.

This clonotype was found many times. The gene calls are TRBV20-1 and TRBJ1-1; tentatively, D is TRBD1 (6 bases). Germline V gene lookup returns CDR1 DFQATT and CDR2 SNEGSKA (reference sequence). Between the trimmed V and J ends, which lost 0 bases and 0 bases, there was a span of 11 bases. The CDR3 loop spans 15 amino acids. For the CDR3, the DNA is TGCAGTGCTAGAGATATCAGGGGCCTGAACACTGAAGCTTTCTTT. Translating it yields CSARDIRGLNTEAFF.

This clonotype showed up many times. The chain uses TRBV9 and TRBJ1-6; TRBD1 matches 7 bases. The germline CDR1 and CDR2 sequences are SGDLS and YYNGEE. With V trimmed by 4 bases and J by 11 bases, 6 bases remained unmatched. There are 13 residues in the CDR3. The CDR3 spells CASSSGQQTPLHF. In nucleotides, the CDR3 is TGTGCCAGCAGCTCGGGACAGCAGACACCCCTCCACTTT.

The chain carries TRBV20-1 and TRBJ2-5; weak D call: TRBD2 (6 bases). The germline CDR1 and CDR2 sequences are DFQATT and SNEGSKA (reference sequence). V lost 5 bases and J 3 bases, leaving 13 bases between the germline ends. The CDR3 totals 13 residues. CDR3 in DNA: TGCAGTGCTCTAAGACGGGAGAAAGAGACCCAGTACTTC. This translates into CSALRREKETQYF.

This clonotype was seen only a few times. The rearrangement joins TRBV9 to TRBJ2-7; TRBD1 aligns across 9 bases. Germline-derived CDR1 and CDR2 are SGDLS and YYNGEE. The CDR3 contains 16 residues. The ends lost 0 bases at V and 2 bases at J; junction bases unmatched: 6. The CDR3 here is CASSVGTGQGTYEQYF. For the CDR3, the DNA is TGTGCCAGCAGCGTAGGAACGGGACAGGGCACCTACGAGCAGTACTTC.